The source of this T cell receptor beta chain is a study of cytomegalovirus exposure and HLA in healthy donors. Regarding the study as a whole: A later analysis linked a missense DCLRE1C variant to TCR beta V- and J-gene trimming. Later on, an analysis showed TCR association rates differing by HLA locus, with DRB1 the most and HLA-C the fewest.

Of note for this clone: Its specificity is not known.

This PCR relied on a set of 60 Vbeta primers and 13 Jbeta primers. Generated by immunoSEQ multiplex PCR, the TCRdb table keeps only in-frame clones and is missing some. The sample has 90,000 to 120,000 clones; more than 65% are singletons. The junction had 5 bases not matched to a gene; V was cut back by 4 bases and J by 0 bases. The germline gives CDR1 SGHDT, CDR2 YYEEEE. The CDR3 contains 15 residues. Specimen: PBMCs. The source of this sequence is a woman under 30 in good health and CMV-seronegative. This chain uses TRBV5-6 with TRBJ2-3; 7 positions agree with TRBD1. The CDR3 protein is CASSAGTASTDTQYF. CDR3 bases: TGTGCCAGCAGCGCCGGGACAGCTAGCACAGATACGCAGTATTTT.